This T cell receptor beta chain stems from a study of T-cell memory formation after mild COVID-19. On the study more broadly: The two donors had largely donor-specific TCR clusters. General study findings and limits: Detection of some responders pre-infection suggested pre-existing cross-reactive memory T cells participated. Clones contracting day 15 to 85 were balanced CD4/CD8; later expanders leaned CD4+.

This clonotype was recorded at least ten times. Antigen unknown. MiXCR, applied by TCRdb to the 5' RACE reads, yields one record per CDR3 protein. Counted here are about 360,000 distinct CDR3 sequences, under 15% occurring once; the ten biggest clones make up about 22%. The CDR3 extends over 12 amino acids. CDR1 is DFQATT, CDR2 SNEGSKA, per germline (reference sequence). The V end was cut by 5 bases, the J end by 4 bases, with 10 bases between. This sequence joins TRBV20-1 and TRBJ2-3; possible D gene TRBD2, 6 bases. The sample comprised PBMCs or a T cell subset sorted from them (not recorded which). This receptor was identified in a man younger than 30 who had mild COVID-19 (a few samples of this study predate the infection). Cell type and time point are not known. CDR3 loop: CSASPGADTQYF. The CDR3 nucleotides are TGCAGTGCTTCCCCGGGAGCAGATACGCAGTATTTT.